This TCR beta chain was sequenced during a study of patients and donors after allogeneic stem cell transplantation. Germline lookup yields CDR1 MNHEY and CDR2 SMNVEV (reference sequence). The CDR3 contains 12 residues. Between the trimmed V and J ends, which lost 7 bases and 6 bases, there was a span of 11 bases. TCRdb called the RT-PCR reads again in MiXCR, with one record for every CDR3 protein. Of about a million distinct CDR3 sequences listed, about a sixth were seen once; the top ten hold around 6%. In this sample, this clonotype turned up a few times. This chain links TRBV27 with TRBJ2-3; no definite D call. The specimen was blood, either unsorted or a sorted T cell fraction (not recorded which). The TCR originated in a human donor who was either an allogeneic HSCT recipient or a stem cell or donor lymphocyte infusion donor (not recorded which). It is not recorded whose cells these are; they may come from a transplant donor. CDR3 sequence reads: CASIGSADTQYF. CDR3 bases: TGTGCCAGCATAGGATCAGCCGATACGCAGTATTTT.